The TCR beta chain under discussion was sequenced for a study of PD-1 blockade in classical Hodgkin lymphoma. In the study overall: With a 2-week interval, patients received intravenous nivolumab at 3 mg/kg.

As regards this clone: The antigen is not known.

CDR1 and CDR2 (germline): MNHEY, SMNVEV (reference sequence). V was clipped by 2 bases and J by 4 bases; unmatched bases: 15. The CDR3 length is 18 residues. Each of the patients experienced relapse following autologous stem cell transplantation, and their brentuximab vedotin exposure differed. Whole-study results and caveats: Undefined causes, possibly disease activity or prior therapy, underlie the repertoire differences. By cycle point C4D1, TCR diversity had risen significantly in CD4+ cells (but not CD8+ cells). Reported baseline diversity: healthy donors highest, relapsed/refractory patients lowest.

TCRdb's copy holds only in-frame clones and misses some; the assay was immunoSEQ multiplex PCR. The table has roughly 30,000 clones, 70% seen once. The TCR comes from a human donor with classical Hodgkin lymphoma. The V call is TRBV27, the J call TRBJ1-2; 8 bases match TRBD1. This material consisted of peripheral blood mononuclear cells (PBMCs), taken before the second cycle of nivolumab. In DNA form, the CDR3 reads TGTGCCAGCAGTTTACCCGGGACAGGTAGTACGGTAGGCTATGGCTACACCTTC. Its translation is CASSLPGTGSTVGYGYTF.